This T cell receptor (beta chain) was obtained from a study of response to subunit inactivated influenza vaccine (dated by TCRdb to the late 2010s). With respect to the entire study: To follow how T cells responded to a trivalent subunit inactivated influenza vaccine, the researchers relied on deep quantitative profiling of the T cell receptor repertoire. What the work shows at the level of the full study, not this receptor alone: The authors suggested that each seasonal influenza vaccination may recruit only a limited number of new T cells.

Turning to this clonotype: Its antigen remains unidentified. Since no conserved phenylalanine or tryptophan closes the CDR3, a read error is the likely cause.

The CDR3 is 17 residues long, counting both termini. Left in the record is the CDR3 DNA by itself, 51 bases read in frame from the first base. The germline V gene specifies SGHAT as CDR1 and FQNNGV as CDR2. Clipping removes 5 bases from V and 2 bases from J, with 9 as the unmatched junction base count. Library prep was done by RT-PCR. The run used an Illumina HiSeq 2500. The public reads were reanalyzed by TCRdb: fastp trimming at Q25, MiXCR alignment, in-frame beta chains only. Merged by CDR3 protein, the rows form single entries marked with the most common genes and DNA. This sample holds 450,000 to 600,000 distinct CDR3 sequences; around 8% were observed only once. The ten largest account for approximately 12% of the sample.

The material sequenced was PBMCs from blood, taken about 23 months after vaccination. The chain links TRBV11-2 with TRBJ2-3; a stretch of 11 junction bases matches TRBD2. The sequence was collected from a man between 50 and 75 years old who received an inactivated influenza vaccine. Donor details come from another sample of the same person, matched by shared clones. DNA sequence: TGTGCCAGCAGCGTTAGACTAGCGGGATATTCCACAGATACGCAGTATTCT. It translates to CASSVRLAGYSTDTQYS.